This T cell receptor (beta chain) was observed in a study of shared clonotypes between healthy human individuals. V lost 6 bases and J 5 bases, leaving 19 bases between the germline ends. Germline lookup yields CDR1 MDHEN and CDR2 SYDVKM. The CDR3 spans 15 residues. To note about this clone: Its cognate antigen is unknown.

At the deep level, the assay was run. TCRdb keeps only in-frame clones here, not all; method: immunoSEQ multiplex PCR. The profile covers about 2 million clones, with about 94% appearing a single time and about 1.1% taken by the ten largest. Study conclusions and caveats: What rarefaction showed was incomplete sorted-subset sequencing despite large depth. On the whole, naive subsets had larger estimated richness than memory subsets had.

Cells designated naive CD8 were CD45RO-negative and were positively selected for CCR7, with terminally differentiated effector memory CD45RA+ cells excluded. The V and J genes are TRBV28 and TRBJ1-1, with unresolved D. The receptor comes from a man between 18 and 29 years old in good health. Sequencing input: naive CD8+ T cells sorted from blood. CDR3: CASRTFLEGRTEAFF. CDR3 bases: TGTGCCAGCAGGACTTTCCTCGAGGGTAGGACTGAAGCTTTCTTT.